This TCR beta chain was retrieved from a study of shared clonotypes between healthy human individuals. General study results and limits: Depth was large, yet rarefaction showed that sorted-subset sequencing was incomplete. Naive subsets generally had larger estimated richness than memory subsets.

In regard to this clone: Its target is unknown.

Assay used: immunoSEQ multiplex PCR; TCRdb lists only in-frame clones, some missing. The sample has 900,000 to 1,200,000 clones, roughly 74% seen once. The V gene's germline CDR1 is LGHNT and CDR2 FRNRAP. There are 18 residues in the CDR3. Trimming shortened V by 1 base and J by 0 bases, and 15 bases separated the two germline ends. The source is a man between 18 and 29 years old in good health. Some clones in this sample may be carry-over from other donors' samples. Sequencing was performed on memory CD4+ T cells from PBMCs. Subset described: CD45RA-negative fraction. The chain uses TRBV12-5 and TRBJ2-2, with a possible D match to TRBD1 (6 bases). This chain's CDR3 is CASGLGLGQLTNTGELFF. The CDR3 nucleotides read TGTGCTAGTGGTTTGGGTCTGGGACAACTTACGAACACCGGGGAGCTGTTTTTT.